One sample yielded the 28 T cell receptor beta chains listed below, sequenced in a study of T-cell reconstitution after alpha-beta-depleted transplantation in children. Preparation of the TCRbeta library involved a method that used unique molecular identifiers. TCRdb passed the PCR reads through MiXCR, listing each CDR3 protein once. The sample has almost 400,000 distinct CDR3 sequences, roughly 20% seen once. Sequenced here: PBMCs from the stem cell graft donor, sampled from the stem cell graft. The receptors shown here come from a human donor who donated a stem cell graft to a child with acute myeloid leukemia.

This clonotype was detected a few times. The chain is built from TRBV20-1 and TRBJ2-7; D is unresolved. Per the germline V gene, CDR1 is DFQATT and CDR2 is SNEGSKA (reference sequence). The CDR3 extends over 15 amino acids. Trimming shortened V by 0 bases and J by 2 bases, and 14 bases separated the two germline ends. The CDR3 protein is CSARDRRLPTYEQYF. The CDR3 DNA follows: TGCAGTGCTAGAGATCGGAGACTCCCCACCTACGAGCAGTACTTC.

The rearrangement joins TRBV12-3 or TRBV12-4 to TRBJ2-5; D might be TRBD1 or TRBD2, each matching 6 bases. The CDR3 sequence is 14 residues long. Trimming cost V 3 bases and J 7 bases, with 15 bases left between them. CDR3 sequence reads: CASSLIGGQGTQYF. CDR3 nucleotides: TGTGCCAGCAGTTTGATTGGGGGGCAGGGGACCCAGTACTTC.

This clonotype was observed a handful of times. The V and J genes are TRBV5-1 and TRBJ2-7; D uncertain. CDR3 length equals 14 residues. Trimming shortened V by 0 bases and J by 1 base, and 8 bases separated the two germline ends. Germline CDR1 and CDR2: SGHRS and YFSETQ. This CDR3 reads CASSLVGRSYEQYF. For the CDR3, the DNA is TGCGCCAGCAGCTTGGTGGGTCGATCCTACGAGCAGTACTTC. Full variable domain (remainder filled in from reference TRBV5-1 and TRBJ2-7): KAGVTQTPRYLIKTRGQQVTLSCSPISGHRSVSWYQQTPGQGLQFLFEYFSETQRNKGNFPGRFSGRQFSNSRSEMNVSTLELGDSALYLCASSLVGRSYEQYFGPGTRLTVT.

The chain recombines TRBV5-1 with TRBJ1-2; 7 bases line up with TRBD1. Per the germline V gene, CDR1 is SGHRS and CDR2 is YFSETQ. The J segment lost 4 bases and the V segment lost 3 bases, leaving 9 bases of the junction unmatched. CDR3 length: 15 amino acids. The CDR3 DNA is TGCGCCAGCAGCTCGCAGGGGGTCTCCCTCTATGGCTACACCTTC. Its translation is CASSSQGVSLYGYTF.

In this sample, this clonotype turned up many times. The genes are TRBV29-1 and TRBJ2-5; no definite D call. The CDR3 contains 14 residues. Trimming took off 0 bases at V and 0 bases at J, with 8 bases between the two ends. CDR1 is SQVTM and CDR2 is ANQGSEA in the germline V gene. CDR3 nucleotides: TGCAGCGTTGAAGATTCATGGGACCAAGAGACCCAGTACTTC. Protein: CSVEDSWDQETQYF.

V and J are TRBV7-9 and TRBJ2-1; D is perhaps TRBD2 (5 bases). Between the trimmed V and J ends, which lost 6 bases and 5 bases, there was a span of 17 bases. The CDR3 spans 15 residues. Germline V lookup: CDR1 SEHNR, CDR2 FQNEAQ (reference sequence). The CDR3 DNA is TGTGCCAGCAGTATAGGAGGAGGTAGGCACAATGAGCAGTTCTTC. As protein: CASSIGGGRHNEQFF. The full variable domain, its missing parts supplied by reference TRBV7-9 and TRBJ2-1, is DTGVSQNPRHKITKRGQNVTFRCDPISEHNRLYWYRQTLGQGPEFLTYFQNEAQLEKSRLLSDRFSAERPKGSFSTLEIQRTEQGDSAMYLCASSIGGGRHNEQFFGPGTRLTVL.

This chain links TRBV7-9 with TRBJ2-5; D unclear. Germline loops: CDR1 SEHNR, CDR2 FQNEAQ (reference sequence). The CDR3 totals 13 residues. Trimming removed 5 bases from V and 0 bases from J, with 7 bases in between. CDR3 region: CASSPKYQETQYF. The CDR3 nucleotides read TGTGCCAGCAGCCCCAAGTACCAAGAGACCCAGTACTTC. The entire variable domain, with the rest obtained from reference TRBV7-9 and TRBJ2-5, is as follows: DTGVSQNPRHKITKRGQNVTFRCDPISEHNRLYWYRQTLGQGPEFLTYFQNEAQLEKSRLLSDRFSAERPKGSFSTLEIQRTEQGDSAMYLCASSPKYQETQYFGPGTRLLVL.

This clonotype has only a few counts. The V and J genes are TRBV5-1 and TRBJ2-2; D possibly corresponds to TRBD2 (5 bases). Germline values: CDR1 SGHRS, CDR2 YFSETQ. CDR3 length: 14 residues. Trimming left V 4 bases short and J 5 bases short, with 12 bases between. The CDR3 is CASSNGIETGELFF. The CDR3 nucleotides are TGCGCCAGCAGCAACGGGATCGAGACCGGGGAGCTGTTTTTT.

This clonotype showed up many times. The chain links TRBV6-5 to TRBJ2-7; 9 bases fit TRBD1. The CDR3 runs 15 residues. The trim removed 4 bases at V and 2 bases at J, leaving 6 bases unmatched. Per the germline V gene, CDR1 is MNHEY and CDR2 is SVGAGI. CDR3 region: CASSSPGQGTYEQYF. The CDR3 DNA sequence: TGTGCCAGCAGTTCACCGGGACAGGGAACCTACGAGCAGTACTTC.

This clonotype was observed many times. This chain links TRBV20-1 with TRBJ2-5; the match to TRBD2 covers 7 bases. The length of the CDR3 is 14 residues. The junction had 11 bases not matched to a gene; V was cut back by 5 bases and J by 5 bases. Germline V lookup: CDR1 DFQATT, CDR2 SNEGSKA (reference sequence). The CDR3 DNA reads TGCAGTGCTGACCCGAGCGGGGCCCGGGAGACCCAGTACTTC. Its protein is CSADPSGARETQYF.

CDR3 nucleotides: TGTGCCAGCAGTTTTGCCAGGGCGGGTTCACCCCTCCACTTT. It yields the protein CASSFARAGSPLHF. This chain links TRBV12-3 or TRBV12-4 with TRBJ1-6; D is possibly TRBD1 (5 bases). The length of the CDR3 is 14 residues. The V end lost 3 bases, the J end lost 9 bases, and 12 bases lay between the germline ends.

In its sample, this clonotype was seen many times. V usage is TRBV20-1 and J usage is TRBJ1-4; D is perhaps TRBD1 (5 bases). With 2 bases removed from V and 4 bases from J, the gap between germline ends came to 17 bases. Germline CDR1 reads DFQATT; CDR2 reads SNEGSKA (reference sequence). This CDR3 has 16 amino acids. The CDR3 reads CSARSRKGTYNEKLFF. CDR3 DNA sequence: TGCAGTGCTAGATCCAGGAAAGGGACTTATAATGAAAAACTGTTTTTT.

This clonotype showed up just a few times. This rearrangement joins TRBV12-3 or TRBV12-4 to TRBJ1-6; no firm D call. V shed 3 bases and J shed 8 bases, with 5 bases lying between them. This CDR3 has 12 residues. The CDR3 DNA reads TGTGCCAGCAGTTTTGGCGATTCACCCCTCCACTTT. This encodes CASSFGDSPLHF.

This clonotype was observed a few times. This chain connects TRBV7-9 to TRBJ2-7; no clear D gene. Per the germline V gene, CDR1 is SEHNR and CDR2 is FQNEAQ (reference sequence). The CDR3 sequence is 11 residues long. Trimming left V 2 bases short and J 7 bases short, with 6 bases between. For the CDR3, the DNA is TGTGCCAGCAGCTTAACTGCGGAGCAGTACTTC. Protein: CASSLTAEQYF.

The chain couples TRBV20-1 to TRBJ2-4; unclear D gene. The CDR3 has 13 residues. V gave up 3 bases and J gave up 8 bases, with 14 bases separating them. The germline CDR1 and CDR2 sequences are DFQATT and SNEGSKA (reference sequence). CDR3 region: CSASISSRDIQYF. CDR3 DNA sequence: TGCAGTGCTAGTATTAGCTCTAGGGACATTCAGTACTTC.

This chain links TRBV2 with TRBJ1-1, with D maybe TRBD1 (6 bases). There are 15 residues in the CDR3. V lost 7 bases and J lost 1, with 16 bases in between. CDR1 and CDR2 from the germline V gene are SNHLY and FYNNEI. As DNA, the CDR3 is TGTGCCAGCACCCGGGAGGGACACCCGAACACTGAAGCTTTCTTT. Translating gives CASTREGHPNTEAFF.

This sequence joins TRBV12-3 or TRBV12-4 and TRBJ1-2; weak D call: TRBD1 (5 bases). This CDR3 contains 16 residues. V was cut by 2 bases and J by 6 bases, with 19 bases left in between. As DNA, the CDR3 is TGTGCCAGCAGTTTAAGAGGGGCGAAGGGGCCTGATGGCTACACCTTC. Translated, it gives CASSLRGAKGPDGYTF.

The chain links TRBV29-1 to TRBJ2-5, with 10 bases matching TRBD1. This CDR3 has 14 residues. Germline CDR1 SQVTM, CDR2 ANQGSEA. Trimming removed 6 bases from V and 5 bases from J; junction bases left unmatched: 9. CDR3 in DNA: TGCAGCGTCCAGGACGGGACAGGGGTGGAGACCCAGTACTTC. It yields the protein CSVQDGTGVETQYF.

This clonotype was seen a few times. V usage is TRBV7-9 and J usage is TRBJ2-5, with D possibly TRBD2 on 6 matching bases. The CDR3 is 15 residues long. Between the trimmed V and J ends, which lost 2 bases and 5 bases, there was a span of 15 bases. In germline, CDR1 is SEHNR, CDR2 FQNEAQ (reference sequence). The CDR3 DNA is TGTGCCAGCAGCTTAAGGGCAGGCCGGGAGGAGACCCAGTACTTC. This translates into CASSLRAGREETQYF.

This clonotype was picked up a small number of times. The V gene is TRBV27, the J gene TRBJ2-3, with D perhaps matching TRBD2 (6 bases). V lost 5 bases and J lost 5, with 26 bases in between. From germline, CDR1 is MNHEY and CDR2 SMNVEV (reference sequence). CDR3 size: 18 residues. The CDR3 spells CASSNSIAEDTVGDTQYF. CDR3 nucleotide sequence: TGTGCCAGCAGTAACTCAATAGCGGAAGACACCGTGGGAGATACGCAGTATTTT.

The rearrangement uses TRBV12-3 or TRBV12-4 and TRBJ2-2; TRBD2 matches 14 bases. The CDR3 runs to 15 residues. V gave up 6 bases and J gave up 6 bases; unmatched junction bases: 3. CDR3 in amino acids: CASRGLAGEPGELFF. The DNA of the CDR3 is TGTGCCAGCAGGGGACTAGCGGGAGAACCCGGGGAGCTGTTTTTT.

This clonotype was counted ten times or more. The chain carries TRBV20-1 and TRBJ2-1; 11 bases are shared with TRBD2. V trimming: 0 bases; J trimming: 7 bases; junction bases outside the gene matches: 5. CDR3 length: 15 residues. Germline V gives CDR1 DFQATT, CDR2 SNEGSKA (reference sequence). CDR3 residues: CSARDSGRAGNEQFF. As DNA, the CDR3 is TGCAGTGCTAGAGATAGCGGGAGGGCCGGGAATGAGCAGTTCTTC.

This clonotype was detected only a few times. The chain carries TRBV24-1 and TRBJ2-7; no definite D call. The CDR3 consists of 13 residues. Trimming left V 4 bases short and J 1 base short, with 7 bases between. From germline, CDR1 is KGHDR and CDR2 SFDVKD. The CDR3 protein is CATSDTVSYEQYF. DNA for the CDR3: TGTGCCACCAGTGACACAGTTTCCTACGAGCAGTACTTC.

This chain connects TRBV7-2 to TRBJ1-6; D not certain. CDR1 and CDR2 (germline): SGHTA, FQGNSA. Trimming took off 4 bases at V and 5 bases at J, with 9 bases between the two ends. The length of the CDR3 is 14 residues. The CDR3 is CASSSRENNSPLHF. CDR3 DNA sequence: TGTGCCAGCAGCTCACGGGAAAATAATTCACCCCTCCACTTT.

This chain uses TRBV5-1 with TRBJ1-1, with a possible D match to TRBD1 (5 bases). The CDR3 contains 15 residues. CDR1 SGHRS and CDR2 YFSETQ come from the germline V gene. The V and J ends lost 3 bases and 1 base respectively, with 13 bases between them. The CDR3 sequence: CASSSRDGSNTEAFF. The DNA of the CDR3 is TGCGCCAGCAGCTCCCGGGACGGATCGAACACTGAAGCTTTCTTT.

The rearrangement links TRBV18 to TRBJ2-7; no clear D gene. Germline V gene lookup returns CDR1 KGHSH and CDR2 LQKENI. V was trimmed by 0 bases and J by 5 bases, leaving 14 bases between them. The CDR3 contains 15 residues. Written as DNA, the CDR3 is TGTGCCAGCTCACCACCGAGCAGTGTTGGGGACGAGCAGTACTTC. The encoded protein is CASSPPSSVGDEQYF.

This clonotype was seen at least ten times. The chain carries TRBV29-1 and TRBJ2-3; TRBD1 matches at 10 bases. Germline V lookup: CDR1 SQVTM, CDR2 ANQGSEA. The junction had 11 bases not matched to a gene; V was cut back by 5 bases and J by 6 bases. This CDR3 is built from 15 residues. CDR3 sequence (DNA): TGCAGCGTTACCCGCGGGACAGGGGTAGGGGATACGCAGTATTTT. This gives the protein CSVTRGTGVGDTQYF.

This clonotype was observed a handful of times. This CDR3 reads CASSSGGSGLETQYF. CDR3 sequence (DNA): TGTGCCAGCAGTTCCGGCGGGAGTGGGCTGGAGACCCAGTACTTC. V and J are TRBV12-3 or TRBV12-4 and TRBJ2-5; 7 nucleotides align to TRBD2. CDR3 length: 15 residues. With V trimmed by 4 bases and J by 5 bases, 10 bases remained unmatched.